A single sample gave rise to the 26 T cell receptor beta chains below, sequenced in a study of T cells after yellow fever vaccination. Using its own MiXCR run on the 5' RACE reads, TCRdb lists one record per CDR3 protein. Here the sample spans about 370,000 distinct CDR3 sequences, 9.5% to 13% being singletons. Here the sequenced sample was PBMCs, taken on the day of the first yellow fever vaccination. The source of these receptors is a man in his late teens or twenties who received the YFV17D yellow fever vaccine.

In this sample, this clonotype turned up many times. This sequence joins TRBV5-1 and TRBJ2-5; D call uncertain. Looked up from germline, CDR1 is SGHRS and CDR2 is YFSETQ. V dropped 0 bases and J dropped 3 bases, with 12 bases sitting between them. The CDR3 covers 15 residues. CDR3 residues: CASSLDPQTKETQYF. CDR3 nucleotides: TGCGCCAGCAGCTTGGACCCACAAACCAAAGAGACCCAGTACTTC.

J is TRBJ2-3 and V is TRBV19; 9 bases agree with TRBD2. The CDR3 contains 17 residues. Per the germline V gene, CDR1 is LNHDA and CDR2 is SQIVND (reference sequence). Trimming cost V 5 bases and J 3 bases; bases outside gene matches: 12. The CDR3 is CASSFRLAVKNTDTQYF. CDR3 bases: TGTGCCAGTAGTTTTCGACTAGCGGTTAAAAATACAGATACGCAGTATTTT.

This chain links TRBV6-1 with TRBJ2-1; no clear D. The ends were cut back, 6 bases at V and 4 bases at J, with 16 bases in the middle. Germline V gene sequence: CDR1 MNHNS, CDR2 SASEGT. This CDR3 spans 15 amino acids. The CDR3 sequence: CASSEKDTRYNEQFF. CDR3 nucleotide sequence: TGTGCCAGCAGCGAAAAGGATACGCGATACAATGAGCAGTTCTTC.

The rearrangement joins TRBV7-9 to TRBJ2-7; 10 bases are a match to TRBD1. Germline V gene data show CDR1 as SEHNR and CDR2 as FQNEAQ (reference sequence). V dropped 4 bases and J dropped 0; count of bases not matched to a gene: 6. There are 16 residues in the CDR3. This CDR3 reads CASSYGTGDNSYEQYF. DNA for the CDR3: TGTGCCAGCAGCTACGGGACAGGGGACAACTCCTACGAGCAGTACTTC.

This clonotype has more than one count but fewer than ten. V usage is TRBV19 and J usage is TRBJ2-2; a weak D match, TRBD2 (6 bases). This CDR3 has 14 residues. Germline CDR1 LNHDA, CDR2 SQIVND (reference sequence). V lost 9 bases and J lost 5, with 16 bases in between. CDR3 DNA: TGTGCCAGCCGAGTTACGCTAGCGACCGGGGAGCTGTTTTTT. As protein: CASRVTLATGELFF.

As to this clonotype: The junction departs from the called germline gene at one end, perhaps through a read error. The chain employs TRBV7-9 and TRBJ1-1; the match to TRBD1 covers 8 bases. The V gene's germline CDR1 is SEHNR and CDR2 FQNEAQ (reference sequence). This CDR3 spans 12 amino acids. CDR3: CASSLEQGALRF. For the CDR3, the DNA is TGTGCCAGCAGCTTAGAGCAGGGGGCTTTAAGATTT.

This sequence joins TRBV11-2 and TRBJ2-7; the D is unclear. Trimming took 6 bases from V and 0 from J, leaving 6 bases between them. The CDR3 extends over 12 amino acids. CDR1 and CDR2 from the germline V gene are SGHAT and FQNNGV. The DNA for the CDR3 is TGTGCCAGCAGTAGGGTCTCCTACGAGCAGTACGTC. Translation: CASSRVSYEQYV.

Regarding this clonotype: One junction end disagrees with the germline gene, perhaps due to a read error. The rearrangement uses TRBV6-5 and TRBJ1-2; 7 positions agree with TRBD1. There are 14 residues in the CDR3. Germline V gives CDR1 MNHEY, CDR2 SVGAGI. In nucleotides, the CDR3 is TGTGCCAGCAGTTACTCCCTAGGGGGTTTGGGGACAGAGTTC. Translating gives CASSYSLGGLGTEF.

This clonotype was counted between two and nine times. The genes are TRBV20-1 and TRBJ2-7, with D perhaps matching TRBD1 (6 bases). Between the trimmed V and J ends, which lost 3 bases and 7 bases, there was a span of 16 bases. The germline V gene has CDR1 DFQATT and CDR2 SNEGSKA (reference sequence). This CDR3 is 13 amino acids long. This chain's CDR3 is CSARGPTTGEQYV. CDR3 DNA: TGCAGTGCTAGGGGGCCTACTACAGGGGAGCAGTACGTC.

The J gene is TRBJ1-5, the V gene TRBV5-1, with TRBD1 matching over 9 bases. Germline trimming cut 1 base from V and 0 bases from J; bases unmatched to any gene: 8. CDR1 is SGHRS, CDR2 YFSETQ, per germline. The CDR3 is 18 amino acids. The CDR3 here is CASSLTGGEGLSNQPQHF. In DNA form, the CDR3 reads TGCGCCAGCAGCTTGACAGGGGGCGAGGGACTTAGCAATCAGCCCCAGCATTTT.

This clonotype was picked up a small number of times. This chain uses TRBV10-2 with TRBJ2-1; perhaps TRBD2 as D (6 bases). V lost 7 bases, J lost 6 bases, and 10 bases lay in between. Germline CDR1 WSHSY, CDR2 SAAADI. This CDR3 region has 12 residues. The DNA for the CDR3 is TGCGCCAGCAACGGCGGGGTCAATGAGCAGTTCTTC. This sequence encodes CASNGGVNEQFF.

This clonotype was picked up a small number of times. The CDR3 loop is CASSSLSMRETQYF. The CDR3 nucleotides are TGTGCCAGCAGTTCCCTAAGCATGCGGGAGACCCAGTACTTC. The rearrangement uses TRBV27 and TRBJ2-5; D is undetermined. The CDR3 extends over 14 amino acids. With 4 bases removed from V and 5 bases from J, the gap between germline ends came to 14 bases. The germline gives CDR1 MNHEY, CDR2 SMNVEV (reference sequence).

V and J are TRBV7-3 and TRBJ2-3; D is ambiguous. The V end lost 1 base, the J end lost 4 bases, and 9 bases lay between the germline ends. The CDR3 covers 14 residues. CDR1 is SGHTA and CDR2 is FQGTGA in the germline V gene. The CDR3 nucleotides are TGTGCCAGCAGCTTAAAGACCATCCCAGATACGCAGTATTTT. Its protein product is CASSLKTIPDTQYF. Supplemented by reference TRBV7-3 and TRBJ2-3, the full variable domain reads GAGVSQTPSNKVTEKGKYVELRCDPISGHTALYWYRQSLGQGPEFLIYFQGTGAADDSGLPNDRFFAVRPEGSVSTLKIQRTERGDSAVYLCASSLKTIPDTQYFGPGTRLTVL.

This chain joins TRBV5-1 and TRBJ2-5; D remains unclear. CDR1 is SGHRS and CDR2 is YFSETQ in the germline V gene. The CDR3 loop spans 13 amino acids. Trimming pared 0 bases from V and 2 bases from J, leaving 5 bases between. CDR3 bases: TGCGCCAGCAGCTTGGGTTGGCAAGAGACCCAGTACTTC. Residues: CASSLGWQETQYF.

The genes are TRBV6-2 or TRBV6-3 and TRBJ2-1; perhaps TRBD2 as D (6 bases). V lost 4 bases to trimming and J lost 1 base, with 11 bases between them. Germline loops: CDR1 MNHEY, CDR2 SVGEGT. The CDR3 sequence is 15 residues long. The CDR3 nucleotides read TGTGCCAGCAGTTGGGCGGGGTGGTCCTACAATGAGCAGTTCTTC. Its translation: CASSWAGWSYNEQFF.

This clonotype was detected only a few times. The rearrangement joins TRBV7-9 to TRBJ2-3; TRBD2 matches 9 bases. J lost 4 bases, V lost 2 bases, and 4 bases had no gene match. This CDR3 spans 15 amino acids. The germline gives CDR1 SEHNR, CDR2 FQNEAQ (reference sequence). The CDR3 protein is CASSLPAGGPDTQYF. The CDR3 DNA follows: TGTGCCAGCAGCTTACCAGCGGGGGGCCCAGATACGCAGTATTTT. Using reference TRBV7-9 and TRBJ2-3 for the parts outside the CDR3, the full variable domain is DTGVSQNPRHKITKRGQNVTFRCDPISEHNRLYWYRQTLGQGPEFLTYFQNEAQLEKSRLLSDRFSAERPKGSFSTLEIQRTEQGDSAMYLCASSLPAGGPDTQYFGPGTRLTVL.

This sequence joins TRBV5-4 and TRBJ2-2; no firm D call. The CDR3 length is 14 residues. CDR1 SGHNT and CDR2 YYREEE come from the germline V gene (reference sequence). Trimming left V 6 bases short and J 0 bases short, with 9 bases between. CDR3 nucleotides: TGTGCCAGCAATGACAACCCGAACACCGGGGAGCTGTTTTTT. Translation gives CASNDNPNTGELFF.

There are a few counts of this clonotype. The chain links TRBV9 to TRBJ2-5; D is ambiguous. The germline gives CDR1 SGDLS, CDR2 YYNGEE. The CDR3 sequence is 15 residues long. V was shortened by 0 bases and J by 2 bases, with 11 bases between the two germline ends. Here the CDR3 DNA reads TGTGCCAGCAGCGTAGATGCCGGTATTCAAGAGACCCAGTACTTC. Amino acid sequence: CASSVDAGIQETQYF.

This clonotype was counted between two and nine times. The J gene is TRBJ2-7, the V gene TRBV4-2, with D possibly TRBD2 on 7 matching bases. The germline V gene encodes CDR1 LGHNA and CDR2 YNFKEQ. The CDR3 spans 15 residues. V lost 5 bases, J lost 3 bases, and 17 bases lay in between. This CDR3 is CASSVTGGFGYEQYF. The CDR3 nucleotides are TGTGCCAGCAGCGTAACGGGGGGCTTCGGCTACGAGCAGTACTTC.

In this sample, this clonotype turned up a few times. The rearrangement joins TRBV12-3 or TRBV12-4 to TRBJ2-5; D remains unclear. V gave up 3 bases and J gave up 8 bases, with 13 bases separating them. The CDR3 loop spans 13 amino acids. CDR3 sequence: CASSFSTEGTQYF. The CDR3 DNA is TGTGCCAGCAGTTTTAGTACGGAAGGTACCCAGTACTTC.

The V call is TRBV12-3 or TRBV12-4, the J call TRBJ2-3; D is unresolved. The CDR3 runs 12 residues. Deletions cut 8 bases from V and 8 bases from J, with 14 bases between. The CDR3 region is CASAKWASTQYF. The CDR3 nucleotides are TGTGCCAGCGCGAAATGGGCGAGTACGCAGTATTTT.

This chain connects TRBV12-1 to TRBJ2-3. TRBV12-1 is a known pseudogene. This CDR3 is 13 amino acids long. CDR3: CASSPRQPDTQYF. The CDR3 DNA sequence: TGTGCCAGCAGCCCGCGGCAACCAGATACGCAGTATTTT.

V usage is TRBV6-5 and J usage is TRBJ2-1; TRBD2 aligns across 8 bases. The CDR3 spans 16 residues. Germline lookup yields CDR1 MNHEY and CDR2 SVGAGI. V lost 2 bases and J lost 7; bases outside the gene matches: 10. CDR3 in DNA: TGTGCCAGCAGTTACGGTAGCGGGGCGCCCCGGAATGAGCAGTTCTTC. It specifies CASSYGSGAPRNEQFF.

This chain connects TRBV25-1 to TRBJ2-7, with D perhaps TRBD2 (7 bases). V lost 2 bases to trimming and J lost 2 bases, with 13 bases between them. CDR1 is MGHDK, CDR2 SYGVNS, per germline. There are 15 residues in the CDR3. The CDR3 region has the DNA TGTGCCAGCAGTGAACCGGGGGGCAAGGCCTACGAGCAGTACTTC. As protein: CASSEPGGKAYEQYF.

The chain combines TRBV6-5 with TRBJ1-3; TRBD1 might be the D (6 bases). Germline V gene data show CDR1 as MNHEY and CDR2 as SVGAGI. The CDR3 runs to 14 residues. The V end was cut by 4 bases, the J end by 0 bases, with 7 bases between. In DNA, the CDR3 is TGTGCCAGCAGTTGGGGGCTCTCTGGAAACACCATATATTTT. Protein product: CASSWGLSGNTIYF.

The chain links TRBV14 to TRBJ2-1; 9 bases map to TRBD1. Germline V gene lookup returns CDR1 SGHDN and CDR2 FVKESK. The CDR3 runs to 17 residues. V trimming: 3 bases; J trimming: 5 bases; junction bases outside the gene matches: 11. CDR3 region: CASSQAYRDRAHNEQFF. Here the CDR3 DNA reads TGTGCCAGCAGCCAGGCCTATAGGGACAGGGCCCACAATGAGCAGTTCTTC.